This TCR beta chain was observed in a study of identical twins. Template switching (which added a universal primer site) was used, and cDNA carried unique molecular identifiers. TCRdb analysed the 5' RACE reads with MiXCR anew, one entry per CDR3 protein. The sample comprises some 300,000 distinct CDR3 sequences, over 9% of which are singletons, and roughly 7.8% rests with the top ten. The CDR3 runs to 16 residues. In germline, CDR1 is SGHVS, CDR2 FQNEAQ. Trimming left V 6 bases short and J 3 bases short, with 15 bases between. This clonotype occurred a few times. These data also formed part of another study, on yellow fever vaccine responses in identical twins.

V and J are TRBV7-8 and TRBJ2-6; perhaps TRBD2 as D (5 bases). The specimen sequenced was CD8+ T cells sorted from blood. This TCR was sampled from a woman under 30 in good health. Here the CDR3 reads CASSVQRVVGANVLTF. The CDR3 coding sequence is TGTGCCAGCAGTGTCCAGAGGGTGGTTGGGGCCAACGTCCTGACTTTC.